The 23 T cell receptor beta chains below were found in one sample sequenced in a study of T-cell reconstitution after alpha-beta-depleted transplantation in children. Unique molecular identifiers tagged the TCRbeta library. TCRdb re-called the PCR reads through MiXCR, storing one row per CDR3 protein. The sample has 700,000 or so distinct CDR3 sequences, about 12% seen once. The material sequenced was PBMCs, taken before TCRalphabeta/CD19-depleted stem cell transplant. The receptor set was obtained from a girl aged 2-10 years with congenital amegakaryocytic thrombocytopenia, due to receive a stem cell transplant.

This clonotype was found many times. The chain has TRBV12-3 or TRBV12-4 and TRBJ1-4; a weak D match, TRBD1 (5 bases). Trimming removed 5 bases from V and 8 bases from J, with 18 bases in between. CDR3 size: 15 residues. The CDR3 bases are TGTGCCAGCAGTCCGCGACAGTCGCCGGGCGAAAAACTGTTTTTT. Amino acids: CASSPRQSPGEKLFF.

This clonotype was detected many times. The chain recombines TRBV5-6 with TRBJ2-2; no firm D call. Trimming stripped 0 bases from V and 3 bases from J, with 9 bases between. Germline V CDR1 and CDR2: SGHDT, YYEEEE. The CDR3 runs to 15 residues. CDR3 nucleotides: TGTGCCAGCAGCTTGGTAGCAGGACACACCGGGGAGCTGTTTTTT. The encoded protein is CASSLVAGHTGELFF.

The V and J genes are TRBV3-1 and TRBJ1-1; TRBD1 matches 9 bases. With 6 bases clipped from V and 1 base from J, the junction kept 3 bases outside the gene matches. CDR3 length: 14 residues. CDR1 and CDR2 (germline): LGHDT, YNNKEL (reference sequence). CDR3 in amino acids: CASRHRGRNTEAFF. The CDR3 region has the DNA TGTGCCAGCAGGCACAGGGGGCGGAACACTGAAGCTTTCTTT.

This clonotype was seen a handful of times. V and J are TRBV12-3 or TRBV12-4 and TRBJ2-1, with D perhaps matching TRBD2 (6 bases). The germline V and J ends were trimmed by 6 bases and 9 bases, with 18 bases remaining between them. The CDR3 consists of 14 residues. The CDR3 reads CASSPSGSRSEQFF. CDR3 sequence (DNA): TGTGCCAGCAGCCCCAGCGGGTCCCGCAGTGAGCAGTTCTTC.

CDR3 coding DNA: TGCAGTGCTCAGACGGACAGGGATGATCAGCCCCAGCATTTT. Its protein product is CSAQTDRDDQPQHF. The chain employs TRBV20-1 and TRBJ1-5; 8 bases align to TRBD1. The CDR3 contains 14 residues. The V and J ends lost 5 bases and 5 bases, in that order; junction bases with no gene match: 8. The germline gives CDR1 DFQATT, CDR2 SNEGSKA (reference sequence).

This clonotype was picked up many times. J is TRBJ2-2 and V is TRBV29-1, with 8 nucleotides matching TRBD1. V lost 5 bases to trimming and J lost 2 bases; unmatched junction nucleotides: 10. CDR1 is SQVTM and CDR2 is ANQGSEA in the germline V gene. The CDR3 consists of 16 residues. CDR3 bases: TGCAGCGTTCGGGCAGGGGGCGCGTTAAACACCGGGGAGCTGTTTTTT. This codes for CSVRAGGALNTGELFF.

This clonotype has only a few counts. The rearrangement links TRBV7-6 to TRBJ1-1; tentatively, D is TRBD1 (5 bases). V lost 2 bases to trimming and J lost 1 base, with 11 bases between them. The CDR3 has 15 residues. The germline gives CDR1 SGHVS, CDR2 FNYEAQ. The CDR3 sequence is CASSLWDASNTEAFF. CDR3 DNA sequence: TGTGCCAGCAGCTTATGGGACGCTTCGAACACTGAAGCTTTCTTT.

This clonotype was observed many times. This chain uses TRBV28 with TRBJ1-6; unclear D gene. Deletions cut 4 bases from V and 6 bases from J, with 13 bases between. The CDR3 runs 15 residues. From germline, CDR1 is MDHEN and CDR2 SYDVKM. CDR3 coding DNA: TGTGCCAGCAGTTCTCGTCCAGGCGGTAATTCACCCCTCCACTTT. This sequence encodes CASSSRPGGNSPLHF.

The genes are TRBV6-1 and TRBJ1-2; no definite D call. The CDR3 consists of 15 residues. The V and J ends lost 3 bases and 0 bases respectively, with 11 bases between them. CDR1 is MNHNS and CDR2 is SASEGT in the germline V gene. CDR3 in DNA: TGTGCCAGCAGTGATCGCGGCGGGTCTAACTATGGCTACACCTTC. Translated: CASSDRGGSNYGYTF.

This clonotype was detected many times. V is TRBV20-1 and J is TRBJ1-3; D not resolved. In germline, CDR1 is DFQATT, CDR2 SNEGSKA (reference sequence). The CDR3 sequence is 14 residues long. V was pared by 1 base and J by 0 bases, with 7 bases between. The DNA for the CDR3 is TGCAGTGCTAGAGCCCCGCCCTCTGGAAACACCATATATTTT. The encoded protein is CSARAPPSGNTIYF.

A word on this clonotype: A single base separates this from a much larger clone, so it may be a read error. The chain is built from TRBV7-8 and TRBJ1-1; the D gene is possibly TRBD1 (6 bases). The V end was cut by 3 bases, the J end by 5 bases, with 16 bases between. The CDR3 is made up of 15 amino acids. Germline V lookup: CDR1 SGHVS, CDR2 FQNEAQ. Here the CDR3 reads CASSFTRTEGTEAFF. For the CDR3, the DNA is TGTGCCAGCAGCTTTACCCGGACAGAAGGGACTGAAGCTTTCTTT. Full variable domain (remainder filled in from reference TRBV7-8 and TRBJ1-1): GAGVSQSPRYKVAKRGQDVALRCDPISGHVSLFWYQQALGQGPEFLTYFQNEAQLDKSGLPSDRFFAERPEGSVSTLKIQRTQQEDSAVYLCASSFTRTEGTEAFFGQGTRLTVV.

V is TRBV20-1 and J is TRBJ2-7; D could derive from TRBD1 or TRBD2 (5 bases each). The V and J ends lost 1 base and 3 bases respectively, with 19 bases between them. Germline CDR1 is DFQATT and CDR2 is SNEGSKA (reference sequence). This CDR3 contains 16 residues. Here the CDR3 reads CSARAPHPGRIYEQYF. DNA for the CDR3: TGCAGTGCTAGAGCCCCTCATCCGGGACGGATCTACGAGCAGTACTTC.

This clonotype was detected many times. This chain connects TRBV9 to TRBJ2-1, with a weak D call TRBD1 (7 bases). CDR1 SGDLS and CDR2 YYNGEE come from the germline V gene. The V gene lost 2 bases and the J gene lost 5 bases, with 14 bases spanning the gap. The CDR3 contains 15 residues. CDR3 amino acids: CASSVGFRGDNEQFF. CDR3 in DNA: TGTGCCAGCAGCGTCGGTTTCAGGGGGGACAATGAGCAGTTCTTC.

This clonotype has a count of ten or more. CDR3 sequence reads: CSASLGGTNEKLFF. The CDR3 nucleotides are TGCAGCGCTTCGTTGGGGGGAACTAATGAAAAACTGTTTTTT. The chain carries TRBV29-1 and TRBJ1-4; possibly TRBD1 for D (5 bases). Germline lookup yields CDR1 SQVTM and CDR2 ANQGSEA. The CDR3 contains 14 residues. V was clipped by 7 bases and J by 1 base, with 13 bases between them.

This clonotype has just a few counts. The chain employs TRBV29-1 and TRBJ2-1; 9 positions match TRBD2. Germline V lookup: CDR1 SQVTM, CDR2 ANQGSEA. The CDR3 spans 14 residues. The J segment lost 10 bases and the V segment lost 5 bases, leaving 12 bases of the junction unmatched. For the CDR3, the DNA is TGCAGCGTTTATGGCAGGGCTAGCGGGGTAGAGCAGTTCTTC. Protein: CSVYGRASGVEQFF.

This chain joins TRBV20-1 and TRBJ2-5; TRBD2 agrees at 7 bases. The CDR3 covers 14 residues. Germline CDR1 reads DFQATT; CDR2 reads SNEGSKA (reference sequence). The V and J ends lost 3 bases and 4 bases, in that order; junction bases with no gene match: 8. This CDR3 reads CSARVFGEGETQYF. As DNA, the CDR3 is TGCAGTGCTAGGGTGTTCGGGGAGGGAGAGACCCAGTACTTC.

V gene TRBV2 combines with J gene TRBJ2-1; 10 bases line up with TRBD2. The CDR3 is made up of 18 amino acids. Losses at the gene ends were 4 bases for V and 1 base for J; bases not matched to a gene: 10. CDR1 SNHLY and CDR2 FYNNEI come from the germline V gene. The CDR3 spells CASSGTSGRARSYNEQFF. The CDR3 nucleotides read TGTGCCAGCAGTGGGACGAGCGGGAGGGCGAGGTCCTACAATGAGCAGTTCTTC.

This clonotype was detected ten times or more. This chain uses TRBV27 with TRBJ2-7; D might be TRBD2 (5 bases). The CDR3 spans 13 residues. Germline V gene data show CDR1 as MNHEY and CDR2 as SMNVEV (reference sequence). V lost 3 bases and J lost 3, with 9 bases in between. In DNA form, the CDR3 reads TGTGCCAGCAGTTTTCTTGGGAGCTACGAGCAGTACTTC. As protein: CASSFLGSYEQYF.

The chain couples TRBV11-1 to TRBJ2-2; 11 bases map to TRBD1. CDR3 length equals 18 residues. Germline V gene lookup returns CDR1 SGHAT and CDR2 FQDESV (reference sequence). Trimming removed 7 bases from V and 5 bases from J; junction bases left unmatched: 15. CDR3 coding DNA: TGTGCCAGCACCTACATGAGAGGACAGGGGGCCGGAACCGGGGAGCTGTTTTTT. Its protein is CASTYMRGQGAGTGELFF.

This clonotype came up many times. The chain joins TRBV20-1 to TRBJ2-3, with D maybe TRBD2 (6 bases). This CDR3 spans 14 amino acids. Germline CDR1 is DFQATT and CDR2 is SNEGSKA (reference sequence). Between the trimmed V and J ends, which lost 5 bases and 5 bases, there was a span of 17 bases. CDR3 bases: TGCAGTGCTCGAATAGGGGTCGGGGGAGATACGCAGTATTTT. This sequence encodes CSARIGVGGDTQYF.

The chain employs TRBV12-3 or TRBV12-4 and TRBJ2-3, with 11 positions matching TRBD2. The V and J ends lost 6 bases and 8 bases, in that order; junction bases with no gene match: 13. The CDR3 has 16 residues. Here the CDR3 reads CASSLVLAGERSTQYF. In nucleotides, the CDR3 is TGTGCCAGCAGCCTAGTACTAGCGGGAGAAAGAAGTACGCAGTATTTT.

This clonotype was counted many times. V and J are TRBV5-5 and TRBJ2-1; D may match TRBD1 or TRBD2 (5 bases each). Germline V gene lookup returns CDR1 SGHKS and CDR2 YYEKEE (reference sequence). V lost 7 bases and J lost 3, with 11 bases in between. The CDR3 contains 13 residues. CDR3 residues: CASGRDHYNEQFF. The CDR3 DNA is TGTGCCAGCGGCAGGGACCACTACAATGAGCAGTTCTTC.

The chain is built from TRBV12-3 or TRBV12-4 and TRBJ1-5, with D unresolved. V was trimmed by 7 bases and J by 0 bases, leaving 7 bases between them. CDR3 length: 13 amino acids. The CDR3 DNA is TGTGCCAGCATGCGAAATAGCAATCAGCCCCAGCATTTT. It specifies CASMRNSNQPQHF.